A single sample gave rise to the 28 T cell receptor beta chains below, sequenced in a study of blood T cells in healthy people across ages. A second PCR of about 7 to 12 cycles used a sample-barcoded 5' primer and a J-beta primer mix. TCRdb ran MiXCR on the 5' RACE reads and lists one entry per CDR3 protein. This table has around 1,900,000 distinct CDR3 sequences, about 39% appearing once. Sequencing was done on a sample of blood. The receptors shown here come from a human donor in good health.

The chain employs TRBV4-3 and TRBJ2-7; 10 bases map to TRBD2. Germline assignment: CDR1 LGHNA and CDR2 YSLEER. V shed 0 bases and J 5 bases; nucleotides not matched to a gene: 4. This CDR3 spans 15 amino acids. CDR3 sequence: CASSQEGLAANEQYF. CDR3 DNA sequence: TGCGCCAGCAGCCAAGAAGGACTAGCGGCGAACGAGCAGTACTTC.

This clonotype was detected a few times. V is TRBV29-1 and J is TRBJ2-1, with 10 bases that match TRBD1. Looked up from germline, CDR1 is SQVTM and CDR2 is ANQGSEA. The length of the CDR3 is 14 residues. Losses at the gene ends were 7 bases for V and 4 bases for J; bases not matched to a gene: 7. This CDR3 is CSGGQGTLYNEQFF. CDR3 in DNA: TGCAGCGGGGGACAGGGGACCCTATACAATGAGCAGTTCTTC.

This chain uses TRBV28 with TRBJ1-1, with TRBD1 matching over 9 bases. Germline V gene sequence: CDR1 MDHEN, CDR2 SYDVKM. The junction had 8 bases not matched to a gene; V was cut back by 10 bases and J by 8 bases. The CDR3 contains 12 residues. Here the CDR3 DNA reads TGTGCCACCCAGGGGGGGACAGGGGAAGCTTTCTTT. Translating it yields CATQGGTGEAFF.

As concerns this clonotype: An end of the junction differs from the germline gene, which may be a read error. The V call is TRBV7-7, the J call TRBJ1-3; TRBD1 agrees at 8 bases. The germline CDR1 and CDR2 sequences are SSHAT and FNYEAQ (reference sequence). The CDR3 loop spans 17 amino acids. The chain's CDR3 is CASSFPDRGLGGNTIYF. The CDR3 DNA is TGTGCTAGCAGCTTCCCCGACAGGGGATTGGGGGGAAACACCATATATTTT.

This clonotype was picked up a small number of times. The rearrangement uses TRBV6-2 or TRBV6-3 and TRBJ2-1; D remains ambiguous. Trimming cost V 2 bases and J 4 bases, with 6 bases left between them. The germline CDR1 and CDR2 sequences are MNHEY and SVGEGT. The CDR3 spans 13 residues. The CDR3 DNA reads as TGTGCCAGCAGTTACCTGGGGTACAATGAGCAGTTCTTC. Its protein is CASSYLGYNEQFF.

V usage is TRBV10-3 and J usage is TRBJ2-2; no firm D call. Trimming took 8 bases from V and 5 from J, leaving 12 bases between them. From germline, CDR1 is ENHRY and CDR2 SYGVKD. The CDR3 totals 13 residues. The CDR3 reads CAISLSNTGELFF. In DNA form, the CDR3 reads TGTGCCATCTCTCTTTCAAATACCGGGGAGCTGTTTTTT.

This rearrangement joins TRBV11-2 to TRBJ2-1; perhaps TRBD2 as D (5 bases). The V end was cut by 5 bases, the J end by 9 bases, with 14 bases between. Germline assignment: CDR1 SGHAT and CDR2 FQNNGV. The CDR3 is 13 residues long. CDR3 DNA sequence: TGTGCCAGCAGCCCGCGGACTGAGGGTGAGCAGTTCTTC. It translates to CASSPRTEGEQFF.

This clonotype was detected a few times. This chain links TRBV12-3 or TRBV12-4 with TRBJ1-2; TRBD1 matches 8 bases. The V segment lost 6 bases and the J segment 4 bases; nucleotides outside the gene matches: 7. The CDR3 runs 14 residues. For the CDR3, the DNA is TGTGCCAGCAGATCGACAGGGGAACTCTATGGCTACACCTTC. This gives the protein CASRSTGELYGYTF.

This rearrangement joins TRBV20-1 to TRBJ2-3; 7 bases line up with TRBD2. Germline V gene sequence: CDR1 DFQATT, CDR2 SNEGSKA (reference sequence). The CDR3 has 15 amino acids. Trimming took 3 bases from V and 6 from J; bases not matched to a gene: 12. The CDR3 region is CSASSGSFAGDTQYF. CDR3 nucleotides: TGCAGTGCTAGTAGCGGGTCCTTTGCCGGGGATACGCAGTATTTT.

The chain couples TRBV6-5 to TRBJ2-1; 8 bases line up with TRBD1. Trimming cost V 4 bases and J 7 bases; bases outside gene matches: 12. In germline, CDR1 is MNHEY, CDR2 SVGAGI. The CDR3 is 16 residues long. DNA for the CDR3: TGTGCCAGCAGTTCCCACCAACCCCAGGGGGCGAATGAGCAGTTCTTC. The encoded protein is CASSSHQPQGANEQFF.

The table lists this clonotype with a few counts. The genes are TRBV10-3 and TRBJ1-2; D may be TRBD1 (6 bases). CDR1 and CDR2 from the germline V gene are ENHRY and SYGVKD. This CDR3 spans 13 amino acids. The V end was cut by 10 bases, the J end by 3 bases, with 15 bases between. The CDR3 loop reads CATGGLRDYGYTF. CDR3 sequence (DNA): TGTGCCACTGGGGGGCTTCGAGACTATGGCTACACCTTC.

The chain carries TRBV12-3 or TRBV12-4 and TRBJ2-3; 12 nucleotides line up with TRBD2. The CDR3 spans 17 residues. The V gene end was trimmed by 6 bases and the J gene end by 2 bases; junction bases not matched to a gene: 9. DNA for the CDR3: TGTGCCAGCAGCCCTACACTAGCGGGGGGCCCCACAGATACGCAGTATTTT. Translated, it gives CASSPTLAGGPTDTQYF.

The table lists this clonotype with a few counts. V usage is TRBV6-5 and J usage is TRBJ2-1; 9 bases agree with TRBD1. Losses at the gene ends were 6 bases for V and 8 bases for J; bases not matched to a gene: 11. The CDR3 loop spans 15 amino acids. Per germline, CDR1 MNHEY and CDR2 SVGAGI. CDR3 sequence reads: CASREPGQGIDEQFF. The DNA for the CDR3 is TGTGCCAGCAGAGAACCGGGACAGGGTATTGATGAGCAGTTCTTC.

The chain joins TRBV28 to TRBJ2-1; tentative D call: TRBD2 (5 bases). The CDR3 is made up of 16 amino acids. Trimming took off 6 bases at V and 9 bases at J, with 24 bases between the two ends. Germline V gene sequence: CDR1 MDHEN, CDR2 SYDVKM. The CDR3 loop reads CASSRGRRGRTIEQFF. The CDR3 DNA reads TGTGCCAGCAGCCGAGGACGGAGAGGGAGAACAATTGAGCAGTTCTTC.

Concerning this clonotype itself: This may be a read error, as it is one base from a much larger clone. V gene TRBV4-3 combines with J gene TRBJ2-5, with TRBD1 matching over 8 bases. Germline loops: CDR1 LGHNA, CDR2 YSLEER. The CDR3 consists of 16 residues. V lost 0 bases and J lost 2; bases outside the gene matches: 5. The CDR3, as DNA: TGCGCCAGCAGCCAAGATTTGACAGGGGCACAAGAGACCCAGTACTTC. Translating gives CASSQDLTGAQETQYF.

The V and J genes are TRBV5-1 and TRBJ1-4; D is possibly TRBD1 (6 bases). This CDR3 has 21 amino acids. The V and J ends lost 4 bases and 0 bases respectively, with 28 bases between them. Germline values: CDR1 SGHRS, CDR2 YFSETQ. The CDR3 reads CASSRMPPTSGQTATNEKLFF. CDR3 DNA sequence: TGCGCCAGCAGCAGGATGCCCCCCACCTCGGGACAAACAGCAACTAATGAAAAACTGTTTTTT.

This clonotype has a count of ten or more. The chain carries TRBV7-8 and TRBJ2-4; 7 nucleotides agree with TRBD2. The DNA end is more similar to TRBJ2-7, so the J call may be wrong. The CDR3 is made up of 14 amino acids. The germline V gene encodes CDR1 SGHVS and CDR2 FQNEAQ. CDR3 sequence reads: CASSLSGEGYEQYF. Written as DNA, the CDR3 is TGTGCCAGCAGCCTCTCGGGGGAGGGTTACGAGCAGTACTTC.

The chain recombines TRBV5-1 with TRBJ2-7; D is possibly TRBD2 (5 bases). CDR3 size: 17 residues. The V and J ends lost 4 bases and 4 bases respectively, with 24 bases between them. CDR1 is SGHRS, CDR2 YFSETQ, per germline. CDR3 sequence reads: CASSRPSTDFGSYEQYF. For the CDR3, the DNA is TGCGCCAGCAGCCGACCGTCCACAGATTTTGGGAGTTACGAGCAGTACTTC.

The CDR3 here is CSARGIFEDTQYF. Here the CDR3 DNA reads TGCAGTGCTAGAGGGATTTTCGAAGATACGCAGTATTTT. The chain employs TRBV20-1 and TRBJ2-3; no firm D call. This CDR3 has 13 residues. Germline V lookup: CDR1 DFQATT, CDR2 SNEGSKA (reference sequence). Trimming shortened V by 1 base and J by 5 bases, and 10 bases separated the two germline ends.

This chain joins TRBV4-2 and TRBJ2-4, with 7 bases lining up with TRBD1. The DNA matches TRBJ2-7 better at its end, which makes the J call doubtful. Looked up from germline, CDR1 is LGHNA and CDR2 is YNFKEQ. The CDR3 extends over 14 amino acids. The DNA of the CDR3 is TGTGCCAGCAGCCAAGCTACGACAGGGTACGAGCAGTACTTC. Protein sequence: CASSQATTGYEQYF.

This CDR3 is CASSGWQWASDTQYF. For the CDR3, the DNA is TGTGCCAGCAGCGGTTGGCAGTGGGCTTCAGATACGCAGTATTTT. The chain employs TRBV9 and TRBJ2-3; D remains ambiguous. CDR1 and CDR2 from the germline V gene are SGDLS and YYNGEE. Trimming stripped 3 bases from V and 4 bases from J, with 15 bases between. The CDR3 length is 15 residues.

This clonotype came up a few times. V gene TRBV5-1 combines with J gene TRBJ2-7, with TRBD1 identical over 7 bases. Germline loops: CDR1 SGHRS, CDR2 YFSETQ. The CDR3 totals 16 residues. Trimming removed 5 bases from V and 0 bases from J; junction bases left unmatched: 11. CDR3 loop: CASRYGQAGGSYEQYF. CDR3 sequence (DNA): TGCGCCAGCAGATACGGACAGGCAGGCGGCTCCTACGAGCAGTACTTC.

The rearrangement links TRBV27 to TRBJ2-6; D unresolved. Germline V gene data show CDR1 as MNHEY and CDR2 as SMNVEV (reference sequence). The germline V and J ends were trimmed by 5 bases and 0 bases, with 8 bases remaining between them. CDR3 length: 15 residues. CDR3 nucleotides: TGTGCCAGCAGTACGCCATACTCTGGGGCCAACGTCCTGACTTTC. Translating gives CASSTPYSGANVLTF.

The CDR3 here is CASSPEGRNEDQPQHF. CDR3 nucleotide sequence: TGCGCCAGCAGCCCGGAGGGCAGGAATGAGGATCAGCCCCAGCATTTT. The chain employs TRBV5-1 and TRBJ1-5; D remains unclear. The ends were cut back, 4 bases at V and 5 bases at J, with 19 bases in the middle. CDR3 length equals 16 residues. Germline V gene lookup returns CDR1 SGHRS and CDR2 YFSETQ.

This clonotype showed up many times. The CDR3 DNA reads as TGTGCCAGCCGACGGAGCTACAATGAGCAGTTCTTC. This gives the protein CASRRSYNEQFF. This chain joins TRBV6-5 and TRBJ2-1; no definite D call. The CDR3 runs to 12 residues. V gave up 8 bases and J gave up 3 bases, with 8 bases separating them. CDR1 is MNHEY and CDR2 is SVGAGI in the germline V gene.

The chain carries TRBV7-9 and TRBJ2-1; the D gene could be TRBD1 or TRBD2 (5 bases each). The CDR3 is 18 residues long. The ends were cut back, 5 bases at V and 1 base at J, with 21 bases in the middle. Germline V CDR1 and CDR2: SEHNR, FQNEAQ (reference sequence). The CDR3 sequence: CASSPPLTRGVSYNEQFF. In DNA form, the CDR3 reads TGTGCCAGCAGCCCCCCCTTAACTAGGGGAGTTTCCTACAATGAGCAGTTCTTC. Looking up the rest from reference TRBV7-9 and TRBJ2-1 gives the full variable domain: DTGVSQNPRHKITKRGQNVTFRCDPISEHNRLYWYRQTLGQGPEFLTYFQNEAQLEKSRLLSDRFSAERPKGSFSTLEIQRTEQGDSAMYLCASSPPLTRGVSYNEQFFGPGTRLTVL.

V is TRBV3-1 and J is TRBJ2-2, with D tentatively TRBD2 (6 bases). Germline V gene sequence: CDR1 LGHDT, CDR2 YNNKEL (reference sequence). This CDR3 region has 14 residues. V was clipped by 0 bases and J by 4 bases, with 6 bases between them. The CDR3 region is CASSQDGGTGELFF. CDR3 nucleotide sequence: TGTGCCAGCAGCCAAGACGGGGGCACCGGGGAGCTGTTTTTT.

CDR3: CASSIGQNGYTF. The CDR3 coding sequence is TGTGCCAGCAGCATTGGACAGAACGGCTACACCTTC. The chain uses TRBV5-6 and TRBJ1-2, with D maybe TRBD1 (6 bases). Deletions cut 4 bases from V and 8 bases from J, with 12 bases between. The CDR3 sequence is 12 residues long. Germline V CDR1 and CDR2: SGHDT, YYEEEE.